These 9 T cell receptor beta chains were all obtained from the same sample, sequenced in a study of T cell changes during pregnancy in multiple sclerosis. Some clones are missing from TCRdb's copy, which holds only in-frame ones; the method was immunoSEQ multiplex PCR. The table shows more than 65,000 clones, with around 90% occurring only once. The source was peripheral blood, collected in the first trimester of pregnancy. The receptors originated from a female donor with multiple sclerosis, enrolled in a pregnancy study.

The J gene is TRBJ1-2, the V gene TRBV25-1, with 7 bases identical to TRBD1. CDR1 MGHDK and CDR2 SYGVNS come from the germline V gene. The junction had 3 bases not matched to a gene; V was cut back by 5 bases and J by 3 bases. The CDR3 spans 13 residues. CDR3 coding DNA: TGTGCCAGCAGTCTGGGACAGCACTATGGCTACACCTTC. It codes for CASSLGQHYGYTF.

The chain employs TRBV7-2 and TRBJ2-4; 9 bases map to TRBD1. Germline assignment: CDR1 SGHTA and CDR2 FQGNSA. The V and J ends lost 4 bases and 6 bases, in that order; junction bases with no gene match: 10. The CDR3 is 16 amino acids. The CDR3 DNA reads as TGTGCCAGCAGCTCGGCCGGGACAGGGTCCGGAAACATTCAGTACTTC. Encoded protein: CASSSAGTGSGNIQYF.

V and J are TRBV5-4 and TRBJ2-3, with unresolved D. This CDR3 is 16 amino acids long. From germline, CDR1 is SGHNT and CDR2 YYREEE (reference sequence). V was trimmed by 3 bases and J by 2 bases, leaving 16 bases between them. DNA of the CDR3: TGTGCCAGCAGCTCCACTCTCCGCCGATCCACAGATACGCAGTATTTT. Protein: CASSSTLRRSTDTQYF.

This chain links TRBV29-1 with TRBJ2-7, with D maybe TRBD1 (6 bases). The CDR3 runs to 13 residues. Germline V gene sequence: CDR1 SQVTM, CDR2 ANQGSEA. The V end was cut by 5 bases, the J end by 2 bases, with 13 bases between. CDR3 sequence reads: CSVTGTVTYEQYF. CDR3 bases: TGCAGCGTTACAGGGACCGTAACCTACGAGCAGTACTTC.

The chain combines TRBV10-3 with TRBJ2-3; 8 bases line up with TRBD2. Germline CDR1 ENHRY, CDR2 SYGVKD. The CDR3 has 15 amino acids. Trimming at V came to 8 bases and at J to 4 bases, leaving 11 bases not matched to a gene. The CDR3 DNA reads TGTGCCATCCAGGGTATCGCGGGAGGTGCAGATACGCAGTATTTT. Its protein is CAIQGIAGGADTQYF.

This chain links TRBV28 with TRBJ1-2; D possibly corresponds to TRBD1 (5 bases). The CDR3 is 15 amino acids. V was clipped by 5 bases and J by 8 bases, with 21 bases between them. Germline V gene lookup returns CDR1 MDHEN and CDR2 SYDVKM. The CDR3 bases are TGTGCCAGCAGTACCCCTGGTAGGGGCAATTGGGGCTACACCTTC. Amino acids: CASSTPGRGNWGYTF.

The chain is built from TRBV30 and TRBJ2-6; D remains unclear. CDR3 length: 14 residues. CDR1 is GTSNPN and CDR2 is SVGIG in the germline V gene (reference sequence). The ends were cut back, 5 bases at V and 1 base at J, with 9 bases in the middle. CDR3 amino acids: CAWETWSGANVLTF. Here the CDR3 DNA reads TGTGCCTGGGAGACTTGGTCTGGGGCCAACGTCCTGACTTTC.

The chain joins TRBV10-3 to TRBJ2-7; D uncertain. The CDR3 extends over 12 amino acids. V lost 3 bases and J 1 base, leaving 4 bases between the germline ends. Germline V lookup: CDR1 ENHRY, CDR2 SYGVKD. The CDR3, as DNA: TGTGCCATCAGTGATCAGTCCTACGAGCAGTACTTC. This sequence encodes CAISDQSYEQYF.

The chain joins TRBV2 to TRBJ2-4; D perhaps matches TRBD2 (7 bases). The ends were cut back, 7 bases at V and 9 bases at J, with 13 bases in the middle. The CDR3 has 12 amino acids. Per germline, CDR1 SNHLY and CDR2 FYNNEI. CDR3 in amino acids: CASTSGEGIQYF. The CDR3 nucleotides read TGTGCCAGCACGTCAGGGGAGGGCATTCAGTACTTC.